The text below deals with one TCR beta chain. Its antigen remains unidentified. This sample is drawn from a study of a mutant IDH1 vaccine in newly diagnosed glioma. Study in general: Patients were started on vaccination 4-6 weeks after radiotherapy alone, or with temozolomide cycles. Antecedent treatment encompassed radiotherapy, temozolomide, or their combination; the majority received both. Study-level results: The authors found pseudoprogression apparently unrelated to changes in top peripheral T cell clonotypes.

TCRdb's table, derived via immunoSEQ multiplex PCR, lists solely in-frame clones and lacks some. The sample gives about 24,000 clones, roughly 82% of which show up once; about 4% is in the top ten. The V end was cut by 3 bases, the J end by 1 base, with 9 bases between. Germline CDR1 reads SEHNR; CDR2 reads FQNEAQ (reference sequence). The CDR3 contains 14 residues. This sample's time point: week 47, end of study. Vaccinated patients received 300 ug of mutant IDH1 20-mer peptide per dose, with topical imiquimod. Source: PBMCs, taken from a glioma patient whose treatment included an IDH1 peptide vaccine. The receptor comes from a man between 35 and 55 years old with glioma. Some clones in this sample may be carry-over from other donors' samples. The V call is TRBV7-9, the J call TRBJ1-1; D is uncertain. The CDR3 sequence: CASSFTAENTEAFF. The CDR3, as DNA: TGTGCCAGCAGCTTTACGGCAGAGAACACTGAAGCTTTCTTT. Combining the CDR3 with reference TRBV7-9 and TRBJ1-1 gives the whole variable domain DTGVSQNPRHKITKRGQNVTFRCDPISEHNRLYWYRQTLGQGPEFLTYFQNEAQLEKSRLLSDRFSAERPKGSFSTLEIQRTEQGDSAMYLCASSFTAENTEAFFGQGTRLTVV.